The sequence of this TCR beta chain was determined in a study of Ad26.COV2.S vaccination and SARS-CoV-2 variants. Whole-study findings and limits: Those who received the vaccine showed greater spike-specific TCR breadth than those given placebo. A substantial breadth of spike-specific CD8+ and CD4+ T cell responses after vaccination has been reported.

Treatment in this sample: roughly 19 received Ad26.COV2.S at low or high dose, single or two shots; about 5 received placebo; per-sample allocation not given. Day 63 after the first vaccine or placebo injection was the time point for sampling. Immunization relied on an Ad26 vector, which expressed Wuhan-strain SARS-CoV-2 spike. Data came from immunoSEQ multiplex PCR; TCRdb stores just in-frame clones and leaves some out. The table has about 350,000 clones, about 88% seen once; the top ten hold about 10%. V dropped 5 bases and J dropped 1; count of bases not matched to a gene: 4. CDR3 size: 14 residues. Germline V lookup: CDR1 MNHEY, CDR2 SVGAGI. Of note for this clone: The antigen is unknown.

The genes are TRBV6-5 and TRBJ1-1, with 7 bases aligning to TRBD1. Sample: peripheral blood, taken in a trial of Ad26.COV2.S vaccine versus placebo. This receptor was taken from a person between 18 and 60 years old who received the Ad26.COV2.S COVID-19 vaccine or a placebo. The chain's CDR3 is CASSPRGPNTEAFF. The CDR3 DNA reads TGTGCCAGCAGTCCAAGGGGGCCGAACACTGAAGCTTTCTTT.